This TCR beta chain is drawn from a study of siplizumab effects on memory and regulatory T cells. Study results and limitations: Unstimulated subset assignment was obtained for only a minor fraction of alloreactive clones. Confirmation that proliferating Tregs from siplizumab cultures had suppressive function was not obtained.

In regard to this clone: Its antigen is undetermined.

V lost 0 bases and J lost 7, with 13 bases in between. The V gene's germline CDR1 is MNHEY and CDR2 SVGAGI. The CDR3 spans 14 residues. Repertoires were generated with immunoSEQ multiplex PCR, while TCRdb's copy carries only in-frame clones and drops some. The table includes about 68,000 clones, roughly 93% detected once. Material for sequencing was CD8+ T cells sorted from blood. The chain carries TRBV6-5 and TRBJ2-7; D may be TRBD1 (5 bases). This clonotype was sampled from a human donor in good health. The CDR3 DNA is TGTGCCAGCAGTTACTCGAAAGGGGATCATGAGCAGTACTTC. Translation gives CASSYSKGDHEQYF.